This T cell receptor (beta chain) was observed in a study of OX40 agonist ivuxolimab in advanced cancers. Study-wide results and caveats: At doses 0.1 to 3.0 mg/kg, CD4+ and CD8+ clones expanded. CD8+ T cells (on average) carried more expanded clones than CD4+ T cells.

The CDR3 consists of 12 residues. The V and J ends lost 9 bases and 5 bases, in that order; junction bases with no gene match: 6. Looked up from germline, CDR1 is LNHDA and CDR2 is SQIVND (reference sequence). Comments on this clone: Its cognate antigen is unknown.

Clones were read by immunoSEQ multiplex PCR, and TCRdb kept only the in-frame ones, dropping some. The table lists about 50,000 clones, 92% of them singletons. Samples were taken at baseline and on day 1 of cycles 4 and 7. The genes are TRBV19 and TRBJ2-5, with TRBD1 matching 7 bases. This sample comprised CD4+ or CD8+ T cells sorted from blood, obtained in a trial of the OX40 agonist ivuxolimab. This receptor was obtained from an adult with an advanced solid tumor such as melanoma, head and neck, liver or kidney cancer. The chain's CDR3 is CASRDSWETQYF. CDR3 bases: TGTGCCAGCCGGGACAGTTGGGAGACCCAGTACTTC.